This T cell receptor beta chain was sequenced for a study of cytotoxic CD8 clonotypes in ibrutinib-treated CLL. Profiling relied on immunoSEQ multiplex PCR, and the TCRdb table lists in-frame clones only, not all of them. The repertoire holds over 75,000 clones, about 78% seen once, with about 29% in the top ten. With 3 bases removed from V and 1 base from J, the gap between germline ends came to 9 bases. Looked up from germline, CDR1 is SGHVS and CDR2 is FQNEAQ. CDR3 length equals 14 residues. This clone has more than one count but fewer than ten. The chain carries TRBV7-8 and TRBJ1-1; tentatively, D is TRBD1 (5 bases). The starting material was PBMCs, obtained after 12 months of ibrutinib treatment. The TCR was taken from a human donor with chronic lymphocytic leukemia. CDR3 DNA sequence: TGTGCCAGCAGCTTCAGGGTTGCGAACACTGAAGCTTTCTTT. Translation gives CASSFRVANTEAFF.